This T cell receptor beta chain came from a study of blood T cells in healthy people across ages. In regard to this clonotype: Its antigen is unidentified. This may be a read error, as it is one base from a much larger clone.

J was trimmed by 2 bases and V by 3 bases; bases with no gene match: 4. The CDR3 spans 14 residues. Study results and limitations: With age, beta diversity per million T cells declined roughly linearly, significantly by 30 to 40. A strong correlation between TCR beta diversity and naive T cell percentage was seen.

A second PCR, run for about 6 to 11 cycles, used a sample-barcoded 5' primer plus a J-beta primer mix. CDR3-containing paired-end reads numbering at least 2.5 million came from each sample. Each CDR3 protein gets one entry after TCRdb re-called the 5' RACE reads with MiXCR. Here the sample spans more than 700,000 distinct CDR3 sequences, around 45% being singletons. The V call is TRBV12-3 or TRBV12-4, the J call TRBJ2-7, with 7 nucleotides matching TRBD2. The TCR sequence derives from an elderly man in good health. The source material was blood. The CDR3 DNA reads TGTGCCAGCAGTTTGCATCGGGAGGCCTACGAGCAGTACTTC. This codes for CASSLHREAYEQYF.